This T cell receptor beta chain was sequenced for a study of shared clonotypes between healthy human individuals (dated by TCRdb to about 2020). Regarding the research as a whole: The cohort comprised two women and a few men aged 18 to 49 years. Per donor, three plates each were used for CD4 naive and CD4 memory, two for CD8 naive, and one for CD8 memory. To estimate repertoire size and how much clonotype sharing occurs between individuals, the study deeply sequenced the blood TCR repertoires of about 5 healthy adults. Libraries were prepared and TCR repertoires were sequenced by different laboratories using diverse techniques, in order to increase sequencing depth and limit assay-specific biases. Leukapheresis yielded between about 0.94 and 9 billion PBMCs per donor. Broader findings and caveats from the paper: Even with the large sequencing depth, rarefaction of the sorted-subset datasets indicated that sequencing was incomplete. Because the study included only a small number of donors, the genetic and exposure-history diversity represented was limited. Sampling was limited to blood, and TCR repertoires in tissue likely differ from TCR repertoires in blood. When a handful of donors were compared, the shared fraction of clonotypes was about 5.2% for naive CD4, roughly 3.4% for naive CD8, roughly 2.5% for memory CD4, and about 0.36% for memory CD8. Estimated clonotype richness was generally larger for naive than for memory subsets. Compared with non-shared clonotypes, clonotypes shared by all four sorted-subset donors had higher generation probabilities. Based on pairwise subsampling, the degree of clonotype sharing among donors was expected to be affected by sequencing depth.

The donors were healthy, HIV-negative adults with no recently reported acute infections or vaccinations. Every donor was a Caucasian adult residing in Nashville, Tennessee, USA. CD4+ T cells were enriched through magnetic negative selection, after which naive cells were positively selected on CD45RA and the remaining negative fraction served as the memory subset. Blood was collected by leukapheresis, and PBMCs were isolated by Ficoll-Histopaque density gradient centrifugation and then cryopreserved in liquid nitrogen vapor phase. Analytical flow cytometry was used to check the purity and quantity of every magnetically sorted T cell population. From each sorted fraction, genomic DNA was isolated and quantified by UV absorbance on a Nanodrop 2000c. TCR CDR3 regions were amplified from genomic DNA by multiplex PCR using the deep immunoSEQ assay. Extracted genomic DNA from each cell subset was distributed evenly across all wells of several immunoSEQ 96-well plates, and each plate was treated as a replicate. For sorted subsets, each replicate PCR was loaded with approximately 0.2 ug genomic DNA, equivalent to about 30,000 T cell genomes. Purified libraries were measured with a Qubit 3.0 fluorometer, size-checked on a Bioanalyzer 2100, and measured again with the KAPA Library Quantification kit. A separate single-read 150-cycle Illumina NextSeq 550 flow cell was used to sequence each immunoSEQ 96-well plate. On the study's bioinformatics: Because only junctional sequences without quality scores were contained in the immunoSEQ output, filtering matching that applied to full-length reads could not be performed. To assign V/J genes and CDR3, sequences were annotated against IMGT germline references using PyIR, a Python wrapper for IgBLAST v1.9. Reads with weak V/J assignments (E-value above 1e-6), missing CDR3, stop codons, out-of-frame junctions, or ambiguous translated residues were removed. A V3J clonotype was defined by an identical inferred V gene, J gene, and CDR3 amino acid sequence. Percentage overlap between repertoires was calculated by dividing the number of shared unique clonotypes by the size of the smaller repertoire. Richness of each repertoire was evaluated using RTK rarefaction, the Chao1 estimator, and Recon v2.1 estimates of unobserved clonotypes. For all TCRbeta clonotypes obtained by the gDNA method from a few donors, generation probabilities were computed with OLGA. Held by TCRdb, this immuneACCESS table contains in-frame sequences only and omits some clones. Under half of the omission traces to an unresolved V gene where checked; the cause of the rest is unknown. The V and J calls and clone size come from that table; D and trimming were worked out from the DNA. The sample profile shows over a million clones; 96% of them were found once. The top ten hold about 1% of the sample.

A remark on this clone: Its binding antigen is unknown. No base quality information exists; no much larger clone differs at one position.

In the germline V gene (reference sequence), CDR1 corresponds to MNHEY and CDR2 to SMNVEV. V is cut by 8 bases and J by 4 bases, and the space between the germline ends is 20 bases. The CDR3, cysteine through phenylalanine, is 16 amino acids long. Kept here is only the CDR3 DNA, which spans 48 bases and is read in frame from base 1. In this chain, TRBV27 is recombined with TRBJ2-2, with a weak D call of TRBD2 (6 bases match). The TCR originated in a man under 40 in good health. Sequences were obtained from naive CD4+ T cells sorted from blood. What the cell subset or site label conveys for this sample: CD45RA+ positively selected. The bases are TGTGCCAGCCGTATGCTAGCGAACCATATCACCGGGGAGCTGTTTTTT. Its coded protein is CASRMLANHITGELFF.